This TCR beta chain was recorded in a study of blood T cell repertoires in COVID-19. Clones were sequenced by immunoSEQ multiplex PCR, and TCRdb holds only the in-frame ones, with some missing. The table records about 240,000 clones, 75% to 85% of them present only once. Those enrolled in Seattle joined during active infection and were followed longitudinally afterward. Specimen: peripheral blood. The origin of this receptor is a woman older than 75 with COVID-19, enrolled during active disease.

CDR3 DNA: TGTGCCAGCAGCTTTGACAGGGCCCGAAATAGTCAGCATTTT. Its protein is CASSFDRARNSQHF. The chain joins TRBV28 to TRBJ1-5; 7 bases match TRBD1. CDR1 and CDR2 (germline): MDHEN, SYDVKM. This CDR3 region has 14 residues. Losses at the gene ends were 6 bases for V and 13 bases for J; bases not matched to a gene: 15.